Each of the 8 T cell receptor beta chains below was sequenced from the same sample in a study of blood T cell repertoires in COVID-19 (dated by TCRdb to about 2020). The library was made by the immunoSEQ multiplex PCR assay. TCRdb mirrors the immuneACCESS table, restricted to in-frame sequences. Some clones are absent from its copies; in checked studies, under half trace to an unresolved V gene, and the reason for the others is unknown. Within this sample are around 220,000 clones, with roughly nine tenths of them counted one time only. The top ten clones comprise approximately 10% of the sample. The sample comprised peripheral blood. Every receptor here comes from a woman aged 50 to 60 with COVID-19, enrolled during active disease.

This chain links TRBV23-1 with TRBJ2-1; 11 nucleotides line up with TRBD2. TRBV23-1 is an open reading frame whose function is uncertain. The CDR3 length is 17 residues. Losses at the gene ends were 0 bases for V and 6 bases for J; bases not matched to a gene: 7. CDR3 DNA sequence: TGCGCCAGCAGTCAATCGAAGGTGACTAGCGGGGCCAATGAGCAGTTCTTC. The encoded protein is CASSQSKVTSGANEQFF.

J is TRBJ1-1 and V is TRBV11-2, with 7 bases lining up with TRBD1. CDR3 length: 14 residues. From germline, CDR1 is SGHAT and CDR2 FQNNGV. The ends lost 5 bases at V and 3 bases at J; junction bases unmatched: 6. CDR3 bases: TGTGCCAGCAGCCTACCTGACAGGGACACTGAAGCTTTCTTT. It is translated as CASSLPDRDTEAFF. The full variable domain, completed using reference TRBV11-2 and TRBJ1-1, is EAGVAQSPRYKIIEKRQSVAFWCNPISGHATLYWYQQILGQGPKLLIQFQNNGVVDDSQLPKDRFSAERLKGVDSTLKIQPAKLEDSAVYLCASSLPDRDTEAFFGQGTRLTVV.

CDR3 coding DNA: TGTGCTAGTGGTTTGGTACTTGGGGGGGTAACAGATACGCAGTATTTT. The encoded protein is CASGLVLGGVTDTQYF. V and J are TRBV12-5 and TRBJ2-3, with 7 bases identical to TRBD2. J gave up 3 bases and V 0 bases, and 6 bases lay outside the gene matches. CDR3 length: 16 residues. Germline V gene sequence: CDR1 LGHNT, CDR2 FRNRAP.

A few counts support this clone. Written as DNA, the CDR3 is TGTGCCAGCAGTTACGGGCAGTACACCGGGGAGCTGTTTTTT. Amino acids: CASSYGQYTGELFF. The chain employs TRBV6-5 and TRBJ2-2, with D uncertain. This CDR3 is built from 14 residues. V was clipped by 2 bases and J by 3 bases, with 7 bases between them. CDR1 and CDR2 (germline): MNHEY, SVGAGI.

This clone appeared a single time. J is TRBJ2-3 and V is TRBV10-3, with D uncertain. CDR1 and CDR2 from the germline V gene are ENHRY and SYGVKD. This CDR3 is 12 amino acids long. V was trimmed by 3 bases and J by 10 bases, leaving 11 bases between them. This chain's CDR3 is CAISELPGAQYF. The CDR3 DNA sequence: TGTGCCATCAGTGAACTGCCAGGTGCGCAGTATTTT.

The chain is built from TRBV9 and TRBJ1-1; no firm D call. The CDR3 totals 15 residues. V lost 0 bases, J lost 1 base, and 10 bases lay in between. Germline V lookup: CDR1 SGDLS, CDR2 YYNGEE. CDR3 protein: CASSVDPGRNTEAFF. CDR3 coding DNA: TGTGCCAGCAGCGTAGATCCAGGCCGGAACACTGAAGCTTTCTTT.

CDR3: CASSPTHRGLNYGYTF. CDR3 sequence (DNA): TGTGCCAGCAGCCCGACCCACAGGGGGCTTAACTATGGCTACACCTTC. The chain links TRBV21-1 to TRBJ1-2; whether TRBD1, the table's D call, matches the DNA was not checked. TRBV21-1 is a pseudogene locus. The CDR3 sequence is 16 residues long.

The rearrangement joins TRBV5-5 to TRBJ2-7; 10 positions match TRBD2. The V gene end was trimmed by 2 bases and the J gene end by 2 bases; junction bases not matched to a gene: 4. There are 15 residues in the CDR3. Germline lookup yields CDR1 SGHKS and CDR2 YYEKEE (reference sequence). Here the CDR3 reads CASSFLAGGAYEQYF. CDR3 sequence (DNA): TGTGCCAGCAGCTTCTTAGCGGGGGGAGCCTACGAGCAGTACTTC.